This T cell receptor (beta chain) originates from a study of neurological immune-mediated disorders. Germline-derived CDR1 and CDR2 are DFQATT and SNEGSKA (reference sequence). The CDR3 has 13 residues. Trimming took 4 bases from V and 2 from J, leaving 9 bases between them. The authors made cDNA by 5'RACE with 10-nucleotide random UMIs. Over 170 million TCR-beta sequences (from 15-18 subjects) were yielded by each sequencing run. TCRdb itself ran the 5' RACE reads through MiXCR, one entry per CDR3 protein. The sample contains roughly 62,000 distinct CDR3 sequences, 4.5% to 5.5% of which appear only once. To note about this clonotype: The antigen is not known.

Study findings and constraints: There was no association between the multiple sclerosis repertoire cluster and any clinical or MRI feature. The most TCR clonal expansion was seen in HTLV-1-associated myelopathy, whereas the least was seen in multiple sclerosis, below the level in healthy controls.

Sequencing was done on a sample of PBMCs. The receptor was isolated from a woman between 50 and 59 years old with multiple sclerosis. The gene calls are TRBV20-1 and TRBJ1-5; no firm D call. CDR3 DNA sequence: TGCAGTGCTAAACCAAGTGGCAATCAGCCCCAGCATTTT. Encoded protein: CSAKPSGNQPQHF.